This record concerns one T cell receptor (beta chain) sequence. Its target is not known. The data are from a study of T cell responses to AZD1222 COVID-19 vaccine. Study conclusions and caveats: None of the repertoires were sampled until the peak T cell response had passed.

After removal of 4 bases from V and 6 bases from J, the junction contained 9 bases not matched to a gene. This CDR3 has 16 amino acids. CDR1 and CDR2 from the germline V gene are SGDLS and YYNGEE. The method was immunoSEQ multiplex PCR; TCRdb's version includes in-frame clones alone and lacks a portion of them. The sample contains 130,000 or so clones, around 92% of which appear only once. The sequences come from peripheral blood, collected on day 0 of AZD1222 vaccination. The rearrangement joins TRBV9 to TRBJ2-2; 10 bases align to TRBD1. This TCR was sampled from an adult in good health. Here the CDR3 DNA reads TGTGCCAGCAGCCCTAGTCCGGGACAGGGGCCCGGGGAGCTGTTTTTT. Encoded protein: CASSPSPGQGPGELFF.